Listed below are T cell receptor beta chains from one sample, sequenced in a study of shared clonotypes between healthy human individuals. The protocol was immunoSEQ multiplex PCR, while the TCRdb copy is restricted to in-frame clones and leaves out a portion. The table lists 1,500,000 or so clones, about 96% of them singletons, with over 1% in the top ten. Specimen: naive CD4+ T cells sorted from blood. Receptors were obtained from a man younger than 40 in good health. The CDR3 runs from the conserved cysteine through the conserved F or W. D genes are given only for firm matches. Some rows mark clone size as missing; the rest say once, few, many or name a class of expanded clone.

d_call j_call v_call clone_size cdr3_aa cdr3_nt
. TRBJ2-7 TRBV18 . CASSPLGPPYYEQYF TGTGCCAGCTCACCCCTGGGACCACCGTACTACGAGCAGTACTTC
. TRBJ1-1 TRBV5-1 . CASSLDRSTGLSEAFF TGCGCCAGCAGCTTGGATAGAAGTACGGGCTTGAGTGAAGCTTTCTTT
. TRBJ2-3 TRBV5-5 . CASSLAAAGLVTDTQYF TGTGCCAGCAGCTTGGCCGCGGCCGGATTGGTCACAGATACGCAGTATTTT
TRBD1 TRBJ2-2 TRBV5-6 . CASSYGQGNTGELFF TGTGCCAGCAGCTATGGACAGGGGAACACCGGGGAGCTGTTTTTT
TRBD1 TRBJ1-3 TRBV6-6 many CASTPRGENTIYF TGTGCCAGCACTCCCAGGGGGGAGAACACCATATATTTT
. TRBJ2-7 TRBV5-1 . CASSLREGLQSYEQYF TGCGCCAGCAGCTTACGCGAAGGACTGCAGTCCTACGAGCAGTACTTC
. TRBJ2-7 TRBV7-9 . CASSPLGRVEDEQYF TGTGCCAGCAGCCCCCTAGGACGGGTGGAAGACGAGCAGTACTTC
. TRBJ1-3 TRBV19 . CASSTSDLILSGNTIYF TGTGCCAGTAGTACTTCGGACCTAATCCTCTCTGGAAACACCATATATTTT
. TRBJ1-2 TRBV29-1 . CSVGDEGHGYTF TGCAGCGTTGGGGACGAAGGCCACGGCTACACCTTC
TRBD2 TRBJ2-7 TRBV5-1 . CASNPGRRELAEQYF TGCGCCAGCAACCCTGGCCGGCGGGAGCTTGCCGAGCAGTACTTC
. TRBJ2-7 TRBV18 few CASSMSDEQYF TGTGCCAGCTCAATGTCCGACGAGCAGTACTTC
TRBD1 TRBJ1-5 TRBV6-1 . CASSEIDRASQPQHF TGTGCCAGCAGTGAAATTGACAGGGCTTCTCAGCCCCAGCATTTT
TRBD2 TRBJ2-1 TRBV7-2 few CASRTSGSGDEQFF TGTGCCAGCAGGACTAGCGGGAGTGGTGATGAGCAGTTCTTC
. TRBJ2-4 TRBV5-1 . CASSRGSIAKNIQYF TGCGCCAGCAGCCGGGGATCAATTGCCAAAAACATTCAGTACTTC
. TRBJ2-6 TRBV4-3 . CASSQDHGRVSGANVLTF TGCGCCAGCAGCCAAGATCACGGACGAGTCTCTGGGGCCAACGTCCTGACTTTC
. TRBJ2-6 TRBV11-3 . CASSLDAPSGANVLTF TGTGCCAGCAGCTTAGATGCGCCCTCTGGGGCCAACGTCCTGACTTTC
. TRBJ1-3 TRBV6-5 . CASSYGGPSGNTIYF TGTGCCAGCAGTTACGGGGGGCCATCTGGAAACACCATATATTTT
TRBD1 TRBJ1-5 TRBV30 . CASRQGSNQPQHF TGTGCCTCAAGACAGGGGAGCAATCAGCCCCAGCATTTT
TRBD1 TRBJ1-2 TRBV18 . CASRVGGTGWPEYGYTF TGTGCCAGCCGTGTCGGCGGGACAGGGTGGCCAGAATATGGCTACACCTTC
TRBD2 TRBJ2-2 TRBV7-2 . CASSPRATSGRNTGELFF TGTGCCAGCAGCCCGCGGGCCACTAGCGGACGGAACACCGGGGAGCTGTTTTTT
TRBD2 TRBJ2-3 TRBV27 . CASLLSGRAADTQYF TGTGCCAGCCTCCTGAGCGGGAGGGCCGCAGATACGCAGTATTTT
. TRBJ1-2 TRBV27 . CASSSLTDLANYGYTF TGTGCCAGCAGTTCCCTGACAGACTTGGCTAACTATGGCTACACCTTC
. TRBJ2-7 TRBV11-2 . CASSLTQVQGEQYF TGTGCCAGCAGCTTAACGCAGGTTCAGGGTGAGCAGTACTTC
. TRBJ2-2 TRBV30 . CAWSVRGTGELFF TGTGCCTGGAGTGTTCGTGGCACCGGGGAGCTGTTTTTT
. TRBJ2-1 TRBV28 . CASSPSGIPLGEQFF TGTGCCAGCAGTCCTTCCGGGATCCCCCTTGGGGAGCAGTTCTTC
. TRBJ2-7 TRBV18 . CASSPAAHSYEQYF TGTGCCAGCTCACCGGCTGCACATTCCTACGAGCAGTACTTC
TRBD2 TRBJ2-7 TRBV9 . CASSVELAGGYEQYF TGTGCCAGCAGCGTAGAACTAGCGGGAGGCTACGAGCAGTACTTC
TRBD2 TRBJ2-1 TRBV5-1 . CASSLGTGGPNEQFF TGCGCCAGCAGCCTCGGGACGGGAGGGCCCAATGAGCAGTTCTTC
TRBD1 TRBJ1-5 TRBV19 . CASSIRDRSNQPQHF TGTGCCAGTAGTATCAGGGACAGAAGCAATCAGCCCCAGCATTTT
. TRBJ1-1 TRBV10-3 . CAISAGAYRYTEAFF TGTGCCATCAGTGCAGGGGCCTACCGCTACACTGAAGCTTTCTTT
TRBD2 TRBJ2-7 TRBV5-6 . CASSLRLAGVSYEQYF TGTGCCAGCAGCTTGCGGCTAGCGGGAGTATCCTACGAGCAGTACTTC